Below, 17 T cell receptor beta chains from the same sample are listed, as sequenced in a study of blood T cell repertoires in COVID-19. Here immunoSEQ multiplex PCR was the method, and the copy in TCRdb shows in-frame clones only, minus some. The sample lists over 100,000 clones; 80% to 90% were seen once. The source material was peripheral blood. These receptors originate from a human donor in a cohort sampled during active COVID-19.

As concerns this clone: Other DNA sequences of this sample code for an identical CDR3. The chain employs TRBV5-1 and TRBJ1-1; perhaps TRBD1 as D (5 bases). Germline CDR1 reads SGHRS; CDR2 reads YFSETQ. This CDR3 is 15 amino acids long. Trimming took off 2 bases at V and 0 bases at J, with 11 bases between the two ends. The CDR3 region has the DNA TGCGCCAGCAGCTTCGACAGTTACTTGAACACTGAAGCTTTCTTT. Its translation: CASSFDSYLNTEAFF.

V is TRBV18 and J is TRBJ1-1; TRBD1 aligns across 9 bases. There are 15 residues in the CDR3. Trimming removed 0 bases from V and 11 bases from J; junction bases left unmatched: 10. Germline V gene lookup returns CDR1 KGHSH and CDR2 LQKENI. The DNA for the CDR3 is TGTGCCAGCTCACCACCGGCGGTTGGGACAGGGAGGGCTTTCTTT. Its translation: CASSPPAVGTGRAFF.

The rearrangement uses TRBV29-1 and TRBJ2-7, with 8 bases aligning to TRBD1. Germline V lookup: CDR1 SQVTM, CDR2 ANQGSEA. With 5 bases clipped from V and 2 bases from J, the junction kept 14 bases outside the gene matches. This CDR3 is built from 16 residues. The CDR3 loop is CSVTRLGQADPYEQYF. The CDR3 DNA reads TGCAGCGTTACGCGATTGGGACAGGCGGATCCCTACGAGCAGTACTTC.

The rearrangement uses TRBV28 and TRBJ2-7; no firm D call. V lost 7 bases and J 4 bases, leaving 11 bases between the germline ends. CDR3 size: 12 residues. Germline V gene data show CDR1 as MDHEN and CDR2 as SYDVKM. The DNA of the CDR3 is TGTGCCAGCACTAGAGATAATTACGAGCAGTACTTC. Amino acids: CASTRDNYEQYF.

This clone was counted a few times. V usage is TRBV5-4 and J usage is TRBJ1-4; 7 nucleotides line up with TRBD1. This CDR3 is built from 15 residues. The V gene's germline CDR1 is SGHNT and CDR2 YYREEE (reference sequence). V was pared by 4 bases and J by 0 bases, with 3 bases of the junction left unmatched. CDR3 amino acids: CASSTGAATNEKLFF. In DNA, the CDR3 is TGTGCCAGCAGCACAGGGGCCGCAACTAATGAAAAACTGTTTTTT.

The chain has TRBV7-3 and TRBJ2-3; TRBD2 agrees at 7 bases. V gave up 6 bases and J gave up 4 bases; unmatched junction bases: 7. The CDR3 contains 14 residues. The germline V gene has CDR1 SGHTA and CDR2 FQGTGA. As DNA, the CDR3 is TGTGCCAGCAGTCCTAGCGGCGGGGCAGATACGCAGTATTTT. Its protein product is CASSPSGGADTQYF.

The rearrangement links TRBV6-6 to TRBJ1-5; TRBD1 agrees at 12 bases. Trimming at V came to 2 bases and at J to 7 bases, leaving 6 bases not matched to a gene. Germline V gives CDR1 MNHNY, CDR2 SVGAGI (reference sequence). This CDR3 has 16 amino acids. CDR3 DNA sequence: TGTGCCAGCAGTTACCCAGGGACAGGGGGCAGGCAGCCCCAGCATTTT. Protein product: CASSYPGTGGRQPQHF.

This chain connects TRBV4-1 to TRBJ1-1; possibly TRBD1 for D (5 bases). With 4 bases removed from V and 2 bases from J, the gap between germline ends came to 11 bases. This CDR3 has 14 residues. Germline-derived CDR1 and CDR2 are MGHRA and YSYEKL. The CDR3 is CASSLTVYNTEAFF. The CDR3 DNA sequence: TGCGCCAGCAGCCTGACAGTCTATAACACTGAAGCTTTCTTT.

The rearrangement uses TRBV27 and TRBJ2-7; 7 positions match TRBD1. Germline lookup yields CDR1 MNHEY and CDR2 SMNVEV (reference sequence). V trimming: 5 bases; J trimming: 0 bases; junction bases outside the gene matches: 7. The CDR3 extends over 15 amino acids. CDR3 DNA sequence: TGTGCCAGCAGTCCACGACAGGGTCCCTCCTACGAGCAGTACTTC. It translates to CASSPRQGPSYEQYF.

The gene calls are TRBV5-1 and TRBJ2-1, with 14 bases lining up with TRBD2. The CDR3 extends over 16 amino acids. Trimming cost V 4 bases and J 3 bases; bases outside gene matches: 3. Germline V gives CDR1 SGHRS, CDR2 YFSETQ. Written as DNA, the CDR3 is TGCGCCAGCAGCCCCGGGACTAGCGGGGGCTACAATGAGCAGTTCTTC. Residues: CASSPGTSGGYNEQFF.

This chain uses TRBV28 with TRBJ2-7; 7 bases fit TRBD2. The ends lost 4 bases at V and 3 bases at J; junction bases unmatched: 6. CDR3 length equals 14 residues. Germline lookup yields CDR1 MDHEN and CDR2 SYDVKM. The CDR3 region is CASSSYGGDYEQYF. Written as DNA, the CDR3 is TGTGCCAGCAGTTCCTATGGGGGGGACTACGAGCAGTACTTC.

The chain couples TRBV27 to TRBJ2-3; TRBD1 is a possible D gene (6 bases). CDR3 length: 17 residues. V was shortened by 6 bases and J by 4 bases, with 23 bases between the two germline ends. CDR1 and CDR2 (germline): MNHEY, SMNVEV (reference sequence). CDR3 sequence: CASSPLGRGPTADTQYF. Written as DNA, the CDR3 is TGTGCCAGCAGCCCCCTTGGCAGGGGCCCTACCGCAGATACGCAGTATTTT.

This clone appeared a single time. The chain uses TRBV2 and TRBJ2-2; 8 bases match TRBD1. This CDR3 comprises 15 residues. Germline V gene lookup returns CDR1 SNHLY and CDR2 FYNNEI. V was clipped by 6 bases and J by 0 bases; unmatched bases: 3. DNA for the CDR3: TGTGCCAGCAGGGGACAGGCGACGAACACCGGGGAGCTGTTTTTT. Its translation: CASRGQATNTGELFF.

The CDR3 sequence is CASSPDLSISSYEQYF. In DNA, the CDR3 is TGTGCCAGCAGCCCAGACTTGAGCATTTCCTCCTACGAGCAGTACTTC. V and J are TRBV7-9 and TRBJ2-7; D is unresolved. V gave up 5 bases and J gave up 0 bases, with 17 bases separating them. This CDR3 contains 16 residues. Per the germline V gene, CDR1 is SEHNR and CDR2 is FQNEAQ (reference sequence).

The chain joins TRBV6-5 to TRBJ1-2, with D possibly matching TRBD1 (5 bases). The germline gives CDR1 MNHEY, CDR2 SVGAGI. V dropped 0 bases and J dropped 4 bases, with 12 bases sitting between them. This CDR3 region has 15 residues. This CDR3 is CASSYSGGNSYGYTF. CDR3 DNA: TGTGCCAGCAGTTACTCCGGGGGGAACTCCTATGGCTACACCTTC.

This chain links TRBV5-1 with TRBJ1-2; 7 nucleotides line up with TRBD1. The CDR3 loop spans 14 amino acids. CDR1 is SGHRS, CDR2 YFSETQ, per germline. V was clipped by 6 bases and J by 4 bases; unmatched bases: 9. The CDR3 nucleotides are TGCGCCAGCAATCCCGGGACAGCGATCTATGGCTACACCTTC. It yields the protein CASNPGTAIYGYTF.

The V and J genes are TRBV3-1 (or the pseudogene TRBV3-2) and TRBJ2-7, with TRBD2 as a possible D gene (5 bases). CDR3 length equals 13 residues. CDR1 LGHDT and CDR2 YNNKEL come from the germline V gene (reference sequence). V was pared by 2 bases and J by 3 bases, with 8 bases between. This CDR3 reads CASSQLAVYEQYF. The CDR3 region has the DNA TGTGCCAGCAGCCAACTAGCCGTCTACGAGCAGTACTTC.